The next 29 T cell receptor beta chains were all read from a single sample in a study of response to subunit inactivated influenza vaccine listed by TCRdb under 2018. Receptor amplification or capture employed RT-PCR. Instrument used: Illumina HiSeq 2500. Using fastp at Q25 and MiXCR, TCRdb reprocessed the public reads and kept productive beta chains. Rows with one shared CDR3 protein collapse into an entry with the most common genes and DNA. This sample lists 750,000 to 850,000 distinct CDR3 sequences; roughly 18% were detected once. About a tenth of the sample is in the top ten clones. The sequences come from PBMCs from blood, collected 5 days after vaccination. These receptors were taken from a man in his fifties who received an inactivated influenza vaccine. Donor details come from another sample of the same person, matched by shared clones.

This clonotype was observed at least ten times. The chain recombines TRBV20-1 with TRBJ1-5; D call uncertain. CDR1 and CDR2 (germline): DFQATT, SNEGSKA (reference sequence). The CDR3 has 12 amino acids. V gave up 3 bases and J gave up 0 bases, with 3 bases separating them. In DNA form, the CDR3 reads TGCAGTGCTAGGGCTAGCAATCAGCCCCAGCATTTT. Protein: CSARASNQPQHF.

A few counts support this clonotype. CDR3 sequence (DNA): TGTGCCAGCAGTTTTCGTATTGCGGGGAATGAGCAGTTCTTC. Encoded protein: CASSFRIAGNEQFF. The chain employs TRBV28 and TRBJ2-1, with TRBD2 as a possible D gene (6 bases). Trimming removed 3 bases from V and 7 bases from J, with 13 bases in between. The germline V gene encodes CDR1 MDHEN and CDR2 SYDVKM. The CDR3 length is 14 residues. The whole variable domain, remainder taken from reference TRBV28 and TRBJ2-1, is DVKVTQSSRYLVKRTGEKVFLECVQDMDHENMFWYRQDPGLGLRLIYFSYDVKMKEKGDIPEGYSVSREKKERFSLILESASTNQTSMYLCASSFRIAGNEQFFGPGTRLTVL.

V usage is TRBV7-9 and J usage is TRBJ2-2; 8 bases align to TRBD1. Germline loops: CDR1 SEHNR, CDR2 FQNEAQ (reference sequence). Trimming took 5 bases from V and 2 from J; bases not matched to a gene: 10. The CDR3 covers 17 residues. In DNA form, the CDR3 reads TGTGCCAGCAGCCCCCATCAAGGACAGGGAAACACCGGGGAGCTGTTTTTT. Residues: CASSPHQGQGNTGELFF.

This chain joins TRBV12-3 or TRBV12-4 and TRBJ2-2; D is possibly TRBD1 (5 bases). The CDR3 length is 14 residues. Trimming took 7 bases from V and 0 from J, leaving 9 bases between them. CDR3 protein: CASTRTPNTGELFF. In DNA, the CDR3 is TGTGCCAGCACCAGGACACCGAACACCGGGGAGCTGTTTTTT.

This chain uses TRBV4-2 with TRBJ2-4; D is unresolved. The CDR3 is 15 residues long. The germline V gene has CDR1 LGHNA and CDR2 YNFKEQ. With 1 base removed from V and 0 bases from J, the gap between germline ends came to 7 bases. In DNA, the CDR3 is TGTGCCAGCAGCCAAGGGCAGCTAGCCAAAAACATTCAGTACTTC. This gives the protein CASSQGQLAKNIQYF.

The chain carries TRBV5-5 and TRBJ2-6; D is unclear. Trimming pared 1 base from V and 0 bases from J, leaving 8 bases between. The CDR3 contains 16 residues. Germline V gene data show CDR1 as SGHKS and CDR2 as YYEKEE (reference sequence). The CDR3 reads CASSLIRDSGANVLTF. In DNA, the CDR3 is TGTGCCAGCAGCTTGATACGAGACTCTGGGGCCAACGTCCTGACTTTC.

The sample holds many counts of this clonotype. CDR3 protein: CSASNTGLDTQYF. CDR3 DNA sequence: TGCAGTGCTAGTAATACAGGCTTAGATACGCAGTATTTT. The V gene is TRBV20-1, the J gene TRBJ2-3; possible D gene TRBD1, 5 bases. The CDR3 has 13 amino acids. Trimming took 3 bases from V and 5 from J, leaving 12 bases between them. Germline values: CDR1 DFQATT, CDR2 SNEGSKA (reference sequence).

In its sample, this clonotype was seen many times. The chain employs TRBV10-3 and TRBJ2-5; TRBD2 might be the D (5 bases). This CDR3 region has 12 residues. V lost 4 bases to trimming and J lost 4 bases, with 7 bases between them. Germline values: CDR1 ENHRY, CDR2 SYGVKD. The CDR3 nucleotides read TGTGCCATCAGTGTGGACTTAGAGACCCAGTACTTC. This encodes CAISVDLETQYF.

This clonotype was seen many times. V is TRBV5-1 and J is TRBJ2-3, with 7 bases fitting TRBD1. The CDR3 extends over 16 amino acids. CDR1 is SGHRS and CDR2 is YFSETQ in the germline V gene. Losses at the gene ends were 2 bases for V and 0 bases for J; bases not matched to a gene: 6. CDR3 in DNA: TGCGCCAGCAGCTTAGACGGGACAGCGAGCACAGATACGCAGTATTTT. It encodes CASSLDGTASTDTQYF.

The chain has TRBV6-5 and TRBJ1-3; 7 nucleotides align to TRBD1. Germline V gene sequence: CDR1 MNHEY, CDR2 SVGAGI. This CDR3 has 19 residues. J gave up 1 base and V 0 bases, and 12 bases lay outside the gene matches. In DNA, the CDR3 is TGTGCCAGCAGTTACTCGAGGCAGGGGGTTCATCATTCTGGAAACACCATATATTTT. This gives the protein CASSYSRQGVHHSGNTIYF.

The chain uses TRBV6-5 and TRBJ1-6; a possible D gene is TRBD1 (6 bases). Germline V lookup: CDR1 MNHEY, CDR2 SVGAGI. This CDR3 has 16 amino acids. The ends were cut back, 2 bases at V and 0 bases at J, with 8 bases in the middle. CDR3 nucleotide sequence: TGTGCCAGCAGTTACAGGGGGAGCTCCTATAATTCACCCCTCCACTTT. This gives the protein CASSYRGSSYNSPLHF.

This clonotype was counted many times. The chain is built from TRBV29-1 and TRBJ2-4; unclear D gene. Germline V gives CDR1 SQVTM, CDR2 ANQGSEA. Trimming stripped 4 bases from V and 1 base from J, with 8 bases between. This CDR3 region has 13 residues. The CDR3 DNA reads as TGCAGCGTTGCCGAGGTGGCCAAAAACATTCAGTACTTC. Translated, it gives CSVAEVAKNIQYF.

The J gene is TRBJ2-6, the V gene TRBV5-1; TRBD1 might be the D (6 bases). CDR1 is SGHRS and CDR2 is YFSETQ in the germline V gene. The CDR3 contains 15 residues. V dropped 4 bases and J dropped 0 bases, with 8 bases sitting between them. CDR3 coding DNA: TGCGCCAGCAGCATACAGGGCTCTGGGGCCAACGTCCTGACTTTC. Translated: CASSIQGSGANVLTF.

This clonotype was counted at least ten times. This chain joins TRBV5-1 and TRBJ1-1, with D possibly being TRBD1 (5 bases). This CDR3 region has 15 residues. V lost 1 base, J lost 5 bases, and 15 bases lay in between. Germline CDR1 and CDR2: SGHRS and YFSETQ. CDR3 region: CASSLNQGQGTEAFF. In nucleotides, the CDR3 is TGCGCCAGCAGCTTGAATCAGGGTCAGGGTACTGAAGCTTTCTTT.

J is TRBJ2-7 and V is TRBV20-1; weak D call: TRBD2 (5 bases). The length of the CDR3 is 13 residues. The V end lost 1 base, the J end lost 0 bases, and 7 bases lay between the germline ends. CDR1 DFQATT and CDR2 SNEGSKA come from the germline V gene (reference sequence). The CDR3 loop reads CSARARGSYEQYF. CDR3 DNA sequence: TGCAGTGCTAGAGCTCGGGGCTCCTACGAGCAGTACTTC.

Here the CDR3 reads CASAPLYRGDYEQYF. CDR3 DNA sequence: TGTGCCAGCGCCCCGCTGTACCGGGGGGACTACGAGCAGTACTTC. V usage is TRBV25-1 and J usage is TRBJ2-7, with 7 nucleotides matching TRBD2. The J segment lost 3 bases and the V segment lost 8 bases, leaving 13 bases of the junction unmatched. Germline-derived CDR1 and CDR2 are MGHDK and SYGVNS. The CDR3 is 15 amino acids.

This clonotype has a handful of counts. The CDR3 reads CSAPGASGAPTDTQYF. The CDR3 nucleotides read TGCAGTGCCCCGGGCGCTTCGGGAGCCCCCACAGATACGCAGTATTTT. The chain couples TRBV20-1 to TRBJ2-3, with D tentatively TRBD2 (6 bases). The V gene's germline CDR1 is DFQATT and CDR2 SNEGSKA (reference sequence). V dropped 6 bases and J dropped 2 bases, with 21 bases sitting between them. CDR3 size: 16 residues.

This clonotype was found many times. The V call is TRBV24-1, the J call TRBJ1-5; D remains ambiguous. This CDR3 comprises 13 residues. Trimming removed 5 bases at V and 2 bases at J, with 6 bases between. Germline CDR1 reads KGHDR; CDR2 reads SFDVKD. CDR3 amino acids: CATSGAGNQPQHF. CDR3 DNA: TGTGCCACCAGTGGGGCAGGCAATCAGCCCCAGCATTTT.

In its sample, this clonotype was seen a few times. V and J are TRBV9 and TRBJ2-1; 10 bases map to TRBD1. V lost 0 bases, J lost 9 bases, and 6 bases stayed unmatched. This CDR3 is 15 amino acids long. Looked up from germline, CDR1 is SGDLS and CDR2 is YYNGEE. The CDR3 DNA reads as TGTGCCAGCAGCGTAGGGACAGGGGGATACGGTGAGCAGTTCTTC. The encoded protein is CASSVGTGGYGEQFF.

The V call is TRBV6-2 or TRBV6-3, the J call TRBJ2-1, with 11 bases that match TRBD2. Trimming cost V 5 bases and J 7 bases; bases outside gene matches: 7. The CDR3 runs to 15 residues. The V gene's germline CDR1 is MNHEY and CDR2 SVGEGT. Here the CDR3 DNA reads TGTGCCAGCAGTCGACTAGCGGGGAGGGAGAATGAGCAGTTCTTC. Amino acid sequence: CASSRLAGRENEQFF.

The sample holds a few counts of this clonotype. J is TRBJ1-1 and V is TRBV5-4; possibly TRBD1 for D (5 bases). Trimming cost V 5 bases and J 10 bases, with 18 bases left between them. The CDR3 is 13 amino acids. Germline V gives CDR1 SGHNT, CDR2 YYREEE (reference sequence). The CDR3 sequence is CASRSGRDSGAFF. In DNA form, the CDR3 reads TGTGCCAGCAGATCAGGCAGAGACAGTGGAGCTTTCTTT.

This chain links TRBV10-3 with TRBJ2-5; TRBD1 is a possible D gene (8 bases). Per the germline V gene, CDR1 is ENHRY and CDR2 is SYGVKD. Trimming took 4 bases from V and 3 from J, leaving 21 bases between them. The length of the CDR3 is 17 residues. The CDR3 DNA sequence: TGTGCCATCAGTGCTTCACACCTTACAGGGGGGGAAGAGACCCAGTACTTC. Its translation is CAISASHLTGGEETQYF.

J is TRBJ1-2 and V is TRBV9, with a possible D match to TRBD1 (5 bases). CDR1 and CDR2 from the germline V gene are SGDLS and YYNGEE. V dropped 3 bases and J dropped 4 bases, with 10 bases sitting between them. This CDR3 comprises 13 residues. This CDR3 reads CASSAGRGYGYTF. In DNA form, the CDR3 reads TGTGCCAGCAGCGCTGGGAGGGGCTATGGCTACACCTTC.

The rearrangement uses TRBV7-2 and TRBJ1-5; unclear D gene. V was cut by 5 bases and J by 4 bases, with 9 bases left in between. The CDR3 is 13 residues long. Germline CDR1 and CDR2: SGHTA and FQGNSA. The CDR3 bases are TGTGCCAGCAGCGGACGTCCAAATCAGCCCCAGCATTTT. Translation: CASSGRPNQPQHF.

This clonotype was detected a few times. This rearrangement joins TRBV29-1 to TRBJ2-3; no clear D. Trimming removed 4 bases at V and 5 bases at J, with 13 bases between. Germline V lookup: CDR1 SQVTM, CDR2 ANQGSEA. The CDR3 has 13 residues. CDR3 in amino acids: CSVGESPQDTQYF. For the CDR3, the DNA is TGCAGCGTTGGTGAATCACCCCAAGATACGCAGTATTTT.

Comments on this clonotype: A much larger clone differs by one base, so this may be a read error. This rearrangement joins TRBV20-1 to TRBJ2-1; D gene uncertain. Between the trimmed V and J ends, which lost 3 bases and 0 bases, there was a span of 6 bases. This CDR3 is 13 amino acids long. Germline V gives CDR1 DFQATT, CDR2 SNEGSKA (reference sequence). This chain's CDR3 is CSASRSSYNEQFF. CDR3 nucleotides: TGCAGTGCTAGCAGGAGCTCCTACAATGAGCAGTTCTTC.

V gene TRBV5-1 combines with J gene TRBJ2-3; no firm D call. This CDR3 comprises 16 residues. Deletions cut 7 bases from V and 0 bases from J, with 18 bases between. Germline V gives CDR1 SGHRS, CDR2 YFSETQ. The CDR3 is CASRDLSRPSTDTQYF. The CDR3, as DNA: TGCGCCAGCCGAGACCTTAGTCGTCCGAGCACAGATACGCAGTATTTT.

This chain joins TRBV7-2 and TRBJ2-3, with D perhaps matching TRBD2 (7 bases). The CDR3 length is 16 residues. V lost 7 bases and J 1 base, leaving 18 bases between the germline ends. Germline lookup yields CDR1 SGHTA and CDR2 FQGNSA. This CDR3 reads CASNMRGGKGTDTQYF. The CDR3 DNA sequence: TGTGCCAGCAACATGAGGGGGGGAAAGGGCACAGATACGCAGTATTTT.

This clonotype was found a few times. The chain uses TRBV12-3 or TRBV12-4 and TRBJ1-2; possible D gene TRBD1, 5 bases. The V gene lost 3 bases and the J gene lost 3 bases, with 11 bases spanning the gap. The CDR3 loop spans 14 amino acids. CDR3 amino acids: CASSFGTGDYGYTF. Written as DNA, the CDR3 is TGTGCCAGCAGTTTTGGAACAGGAGACTATGGCTACACCTTC.